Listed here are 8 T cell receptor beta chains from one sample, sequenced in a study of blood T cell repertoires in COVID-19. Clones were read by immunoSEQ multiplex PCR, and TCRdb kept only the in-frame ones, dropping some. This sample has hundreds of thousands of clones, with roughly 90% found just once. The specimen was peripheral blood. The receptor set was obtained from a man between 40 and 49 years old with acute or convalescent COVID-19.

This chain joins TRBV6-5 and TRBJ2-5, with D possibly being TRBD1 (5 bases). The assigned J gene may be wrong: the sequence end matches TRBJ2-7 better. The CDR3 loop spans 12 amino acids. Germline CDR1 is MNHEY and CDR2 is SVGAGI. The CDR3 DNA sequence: TGTGCCAGCAGTTACGACAGCTACGAGCAGTACTTC. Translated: CASSYDSYEQYF.

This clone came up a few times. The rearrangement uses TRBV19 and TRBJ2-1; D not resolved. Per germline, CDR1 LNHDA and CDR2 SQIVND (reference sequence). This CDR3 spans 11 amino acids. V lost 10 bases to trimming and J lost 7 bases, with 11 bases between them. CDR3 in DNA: TGTGCCACGTACGTCCGGAATGAGCAGTTCTTC. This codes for CATYVRNEQFF.

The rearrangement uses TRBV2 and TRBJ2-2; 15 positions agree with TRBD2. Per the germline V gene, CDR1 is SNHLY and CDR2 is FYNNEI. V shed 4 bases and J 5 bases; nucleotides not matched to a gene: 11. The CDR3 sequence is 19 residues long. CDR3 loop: CASSAIGLAGGPRTGELFF. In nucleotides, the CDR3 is TGTGCCAGCAGTGCTATCGGACTAGCGGGGGGGCCGCGAACCGGGGAGCTGTTTTTT.

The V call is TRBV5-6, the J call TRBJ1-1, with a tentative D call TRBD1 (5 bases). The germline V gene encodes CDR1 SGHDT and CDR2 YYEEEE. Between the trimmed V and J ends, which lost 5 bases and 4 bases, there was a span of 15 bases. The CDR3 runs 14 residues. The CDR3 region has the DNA TGTGCCAGCAGTTTGTACCAGGGATCCACTGAAGCTTTCTTT. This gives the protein CASSLYQGSTEAFF.

CDR3 sequence (DNA): TGTGCCAGCAGTTACTCGAAGGCGGGCGCAGGAGCTTTCTTT. Its protein is CASSYSKAGAGAFF. The V gene is TRBV6-6, the J gene TRBJ1-1; D is unclear. There are 14 residues in the CDR3. V was cut by 0 bases and J by 10 bases, with 15 bases left in between. Looked up from germline, CDR1 is MNHNY and CDR2 is SVGAGI (reference sequence).

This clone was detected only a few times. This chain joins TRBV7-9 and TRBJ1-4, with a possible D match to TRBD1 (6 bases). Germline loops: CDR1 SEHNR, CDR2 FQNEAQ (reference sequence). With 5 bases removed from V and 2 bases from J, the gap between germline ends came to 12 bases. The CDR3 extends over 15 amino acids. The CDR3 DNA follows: TGTGCCAGCAGCCAACGGGACAAGACTAATGAAAAACTGTTTTTT. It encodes CASSQRDKTNEKLFF.

The chain's CDR3 is CASSQDRTRGAEIQYF. The CDR3, as DNA: TGTGCCAGCAGCCAAGATCGAACGCGGGGGGCCGAAATTCAGTACTTC. J is TRBJ2-4 and V is TRBV4-2, with 8 bases that match TRBD2. CDR1 and CDR2 (germline): LGHNA, YNFKEQ. The V and J ends lost 0 bases and 10 bases, in that order; junction bases with no gene match: 11. The CDR3 totals 16 residues.

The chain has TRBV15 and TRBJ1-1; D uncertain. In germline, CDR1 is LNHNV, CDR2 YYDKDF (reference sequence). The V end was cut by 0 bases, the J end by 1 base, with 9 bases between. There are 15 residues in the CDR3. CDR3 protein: CATSRDPQENTEAFF. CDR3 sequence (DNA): TGTGCCACCAGCAGAGATCCCCAGGAGAACACTGAAGCTTTCTTT.